These T cell receptor beta chains were read from a single sample in a study of shared clonotypes between healthy human individuals. Sequencing was performed with immunoSEQ multiplex PCR; in TCRdb, only in-frame clones are kept and a portion is missing. The sample has around 95,000 clones; roughly two thirds are singletons. Sequenced sample: memory CD8+ T cells sorted from blood. These receptors all stem from a man aged 30-40 years in good health. The CDR3 runs from the conserved cysteine through the conserved F or W. The D gene is left open where the match is weak. Clone sizes are given selectively: once, few, many, or a class where the clone is expanded.

D gene | J gene | clone size | V gene | CDR3 DNA | CDR3 protein
TRBD1 | TRBJ2-5 | NA | TRBV27 | TGTGCCAGCAGTCCAGGGACAGGGCTGTTGGCGACCCAGTACTTC | CASSPGTGLLATQYF
NA | TRBJ1-2 | many | TRBV28 | TGTGCCAGCAGTTCTAACTATGGCTACACCTTC | CASSSNYGYTF
NA | TRBJ2-7 | NA | TRBV5-8 | TGTGCCAGCAGCCGGGACGTTTACGAGCAGTACTTC | CASSRDVYEQYF
NA | TRBJ2-6 | NA | TRBV27 | TGTGCCAGCAGTGCCACATCTGGGGCCAACGTCCTGACTTTC | CASSATSGANVLTF
NA | TRBJ2-1 | few | TRBV27 | TGTGCCAGCAGCCCATTCGGTGACAATGAGCAGTTCTTC | CASSPFGDNEQFF
NA | TRBJ2-7 | NA | TRBV7-9 | TGTGCCAGCAGCATCAGGGTAGGGAACGAGCAGTACTTC | CASSIRVGNEQYF
NA | TRBJ2-7 | NA | TRBV10-3 | TGTGCCATCAGTGAACCACAGAAGGGAAGCTCCTACGAGCAGTACTTC | CAISEPQKGSSYEQYF
TRBD2 | TRBJ2-1 | NA | TRBV9 | TGTGCCAGCAGCGACCTAGCGGGAGGCGGCTCCTACAATGAGCAGTTCTTC | CASSDLAGGGSYNEQFF
TRBD1 | TRBJ2-5 | NA | TRBV5-5 | TGTGCCAGCAGCTTGGCCGGGACAGGGGAGACCCAGTACTTC | CASSLAGTGETQYF
NA | TRBJ2-1 | once | TRBV2 | TGTGCCAGCAGTGAAGTCCAGGGGGGAGACAATGAGCAGTTCTTC | CASSEVQGGDNEQFF
NA | TRBJ1-5 | few | TRBV2 | TGTGCCAGCAGTGACTTCTGGGGAAGGCAGCCCCAGCATTTT | CASSDFWGRQPQHF
NA | TRBJ2-1 | NA | TRBV5-6 | TGTGCCAGCAGCCGGATCAATGAGCAGTTCTTC | CASSRINEQFF
TRBD2 | TRBJ2-5 | NA | TRBV14 | TGTGCCAGCAGCCAAGTTTTGCGGGGGGCTGGTGAGACCCAGTACTTC | CASSQVLRGAGETQYF
NA | TRBJ2-7 | NA | TRBV28 | TGTGCCAACTCACCGGGACAAACCTACGAGCAGTACTTC | CANSPGQTYEQYF
NA | TRBJ1-2 | few | TRBV5-4 | TGTGCCAGCCGCTCGTTGACGGATCTTTATGGCTACACCTTC | CASRSLTDLYGYTF
NA | TRBJ2-2 | NA | TRBV6-1 | TGTGCCAGCAGGGCAAATCTCGGGATATCCGGGGAGCTGTTTTTT | CASRANLGISGELFF
NA | TRBJ2-1 | NA | TRBV7-8 | TGTGCCAGCAGCCAAGGGTTAGCGGCCTACTCCTACAATGAGCAGTTCTTC | CASSQGLAAYSYNEQFF
TRBD1 | TRBJ1-5 | NA | TRBV5-6 | TGTGCCAGCAGCCTCGGGACAGGAGGCAATCAGCCCCAGCATTTT | CASSLGTGGNQPQHF
TRBD1 | TRBJ1-4 | NA | TRBV5-1 | TGCGCCAGCAGCTCGGGAGGACAGGGGTTTGAAAAACTGTTTTTT | CASSSGGQGFEKLFF
NA | TRBJ2-3 | NA | TRBV7-2 | TGTGCCAGCAGGAGAGGCGGGTCCTACACAGATACGCAGTATTTT | CASRRGGSYTDTQYF
TRBD2 | TRBJ2-5 | NA | TRBV25-1 | TGTGCCAGCAGTGTTCCCGGGACTAGCGGTGAAGAGACCCAGTACTTC | CASSVPGTSGEETQYF
NA | TRBJ2-3 | NA | TRBV7-9 | TGTGCCAGCAGCGAACTGAGAACAGATACGCAGTATTTT | CASSELRTDTQYF
NA | TRBJ2-7 | many | TRBV10-3 | TGTGCCATCAGCTTTGACCGGTCGAACGAGCAGTACTTC | CAISFDRSNEQYF
TRBD1 | TRBJ2-5 | NA | TRBV7-9 | TGTGCCAGCAGCTTCGCCCGGACAGGGAAAGAGACCCAGTACTTC | CASSFARTGKETQYF
NA | TRBJ2-2 | NA | TRBV29-1 | TGCAGCGTGTTAAACACCGGGGAGCTGTTTTTT | CSVLNTGELFF
TRBD2 | TRBJ2-3 | few | TRBV5-1 | TGCGCCAGCAGACATACTAGCGGAAGCACAGATACGCAGTATTTT | CASRHTSGSTDTQYF
TRBD2 | TRBJ2-7 | NA | TRBV2 | TGTGCCAGCAGCGGACTAGCGGGATTTCACGAGCAGTACTTC | CASSGLAGFHEQYF
NA | TRBJ1-2 | NA | TRBV27 | TGTGCCAGCAGTTATGATGAGGGCTACACCTTC | CASSYDEGYTF
NA | TRBJ1-2 | NA | TRBV28 | TGTGCCAGCAGTTTCTGGGGTGGCTACACCTTC | CASSFWGGYTF
NA | TRBJ1-5 | few | TRBV5-6 | TGTGCCAGCAGCTTGGGGAGTATGGGCAATCAGCCCCAGCATTTT | CASSLGSMGNQPQHF
NA | TRBJ2-2 | few | TRBV27 | TGTGCCAGCAGTTTGGCAGGGAGGAACACCGGGGAGCTGTTTTTT | CASSLAGRNTGELFF
NA | TRBJ2-2 | NA | TRBV4-1 | TGCGCCAGCAGCCAAGATGTGGATACCGGGGAGCTGTTTTTT | CASSQDVDTGELFF
NA | TRBJ1-4 | NA | TRBV11-2 | TGTGCCAGCAGCGCCTCGTTGGGAGAAAAACTGTTTTTT | CASSASLGEKLFF
TRBD2 | TRBJ2-3 | NA | TRBV9 | TGTGCCAGCAGTCGGGGCCCAGGGACTAGCGGCACAGATACGCAGTATTTT | CASSRGPGTSGTDTQYF
NA | TRBJ1-1 | NA | TRBV5-1 | TGCGCCAGCAGCCGGCGTCGTGGACAGACCTTCATGGTCACTGAAGCTTTCTTT | CASSRRRGQTFMVTEAFF
NA | TRBJ1-2 | NA | TRBV11-2 | TGTGCCACCCGAGGAGGGTATGGCTACACCTTC | CATRGGYGYTF
NA | TRBJ2-7 | NA | TRBV19 | TGTGCCAGTAGTATAAGTCAGGACTACGAGCAGTACTTC | CASSISQDYEQYF
NA | TRBJ2-1 | NA | TRBV10-1 | TGCGCCAGCAGTGAGCCGCGAGTGAAGGGGCAGTTCTTC | CASSEPRVKGQFF
NA | TRBJ1-2 | few | TRBV7-2 | TGTGCCAGCAGCTTAGAGACTTGGCGGAAAGGGGCGCAAAGCTACACCTTC | CASSLETWRKGAQSYTF
NA | TRBJ2-7 | NA | TRBV5-8 | TGTGCCAGCACGGCTAGGGCACCGCGGGACGAGCAGTACTTC | CASTARAPRDEQYF
NA | TRBJ2-1 | NA | TRBV9 | TGTGCCAGCAGCTTCCAGAGCCCGGATGAGCAGTTCTTC | CASSFQSPDEQFF
NA | TRBJ2-3 | NA | TRBV2 | TGTGCCCCCAAAAGCAGGAAGGCTGGGGTCACAGATACGCAGTATTTT | CAPKSRKAGVTDTQYF
TRBD2 | TRBJ2-5 | NA | TRBV16 | TGTGCCAGCAGCCGTCCCGGAGGAGGGAGGGCCCTCATAAACCAAGAGACCCAGTACTTC | CASSRPGGGRALINQETQYF
NA | TRBJ2-7 | NA | TRBV5-1 | TGCGCCAGCAGTACCTATGTGTGGCTCTACGAGCAGTACTTC | CASSTYVWLYEQYF
TRBD1 | TRBJ2-7 | NA | TRBV5-4 | TGTGCCAGCAGTTTACAGGGGGCCGTTTCGGAACAGTACTTC | CASSLQGAVSEQYF
NA | TRBJ2-4 | NA | TRBV4-3 | TGCGCCAGCAGCCAAGCGTCTTTCAGGGAACAAGCCAAAAACATTCAGTACTTC | CASSQASFREQAKNIQYF
NA | TRBJ2-2 | once | TRBV10-3 | TGTGCCATCAGTGGTCGGACGGGAGAGGTTGGCGGGGAGCTGTTTTTT | CAISGRTGEVGGELFF
NA | TRBJ1-3 | NA | TRBV15 | TGTGCCACCCGTGGAGTTACCCAAGCGGGAAACACCATATATTTT | CATRGVTQAGNTIYF
NA | TRBJ1-5 | few | TRBV4-1 | TGCGCCAGCAGCCTGGATCAGGGAAGCAATCAGCCCCAGCATTTT | CASSLDQGSNQPQHF
NA | TRBJ2-1 | once | TRBV11-2 | TGTGCCAGCAGCTTCCCCTTCATGAGGGAAAATGAGCAGTTCTTC | CASSFPFMRENEQFF
NA | TRBJ2-7 | NA | TRBV15 | TGTGCCACCAGCAGAGCGGACGATGGGGGCTACGAGCAGTACTTC | CATSRADDGGYEQYF
TRBD1 | TRBJ1-4 | medium-sized | TRBV5-1 | TGCGCCAGCACCACAGGGGGTGAAAAACTGTTTTTT | CASTTGGEKLFF
TRBD2 | TRBJ2-1 | once | TRBV28 | TGTGCCAGCAGTTTCGTAGTGGGAGGGCCTGATGAGCAGTTCTTC | CASSFVVGGPDEQFF
NA | TRBJ2-7 | once | TRBV28 | TGTGCCAGCAGTTTATCTCCCTACGAGCAGTACTTC | CASSLSPYEQYF
TRBD2 | TRBJ2-1 | NA | TRBV13 | TGTGCCAGCAGCTTAGGGATCGAGCGGGAGGGTATCAATGAGCAGTTCTTC | CASSLGIEREGINEQFF
NA | TRBJ2-7 | NA | TRBV2 | TGTGCCAGCAGTGAAGATCAGGACCGACCCTACGAGCAGTACTTC | CASSEDQDRPYEQYF
NA | TRBJ2-1 | NA | TRBV18 | TGTGCCAGCTCACCCACGTCTGGGAATGAGCAGTTCTTC | CASSPTSGNEQFF